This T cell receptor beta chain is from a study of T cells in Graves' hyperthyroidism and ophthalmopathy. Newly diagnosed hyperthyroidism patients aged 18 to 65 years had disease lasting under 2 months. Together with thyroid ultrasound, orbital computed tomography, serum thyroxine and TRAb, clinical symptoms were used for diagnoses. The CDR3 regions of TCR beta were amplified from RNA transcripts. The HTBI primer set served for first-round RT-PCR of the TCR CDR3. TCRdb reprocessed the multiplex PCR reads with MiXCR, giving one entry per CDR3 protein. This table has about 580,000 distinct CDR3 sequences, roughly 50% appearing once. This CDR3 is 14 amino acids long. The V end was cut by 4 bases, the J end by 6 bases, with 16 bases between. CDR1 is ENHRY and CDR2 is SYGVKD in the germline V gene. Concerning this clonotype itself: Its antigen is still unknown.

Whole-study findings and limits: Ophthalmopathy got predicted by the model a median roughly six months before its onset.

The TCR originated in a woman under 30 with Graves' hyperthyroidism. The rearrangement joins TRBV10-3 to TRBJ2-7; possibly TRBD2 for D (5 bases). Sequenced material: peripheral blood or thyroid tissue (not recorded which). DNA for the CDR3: TGTGCCATCAGTGCCCAGTGGGAGATCCGCGAGCAGTACTTC. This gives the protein CAISAQWEIREQYF.